This entry lists 24 T cell receptor beta chains sequenced from one sample in a study of early T cells in non-severe SARS-CoV-2 infection. TCRdb itself ran the 5' RACE reads through MiXCR, one entry per CDR3 protein. This table holds fewer than 85,000 distinct CDR3 sequences, about 12% found once. The sample taken for sequencing was whole blood. All receptors come from an adult who was a healthcare worker with PCR-confirmed SARS-CoV-2 infection or an uninfected control (not recorded which).

This clonotype came up many times. The rearrangement joins TRBV29-1 to TRBJ1-1; D not resolved. This CDR3 spans 12 amino acids. Deletions cut 3 bases from V and 2 bases from J, with 7 bases between. The germline V gene has CDR1 SQVTM and CDR2 ANQGSEA. CDR3: CSVELRNTEAFF. The CDR3 DNA is TGCAGCGTTGAGCTCAGAAACACTGAAGCTTTCTTT.

This clonotype was counted ten times or more. The junction departs from the called germline gene at one end, perhaps through a read error. V is TRBV9 and J is TRBJ1-4; weak D call: TRBD1 (5 bases). The CDR3 has 15 amino acids. CDR1 is SGDLS and CDR2 is YYNGEE in the germline V gene. The CDR3 sequence is CASSVGQPTNEKLFF. The DNA of the CDR3 is TGTGCCAGCAGCGTAGGACAGCCAACTAATGAGAAACTGTTTTTT.

The table lists this clonotype with a few counts. This rearrangement joins TRBV28 to TRBJ2-1; D uncertain. Germline CDR1 and CDR2: MDHEN and SYDVKM. The ends were cut back, 5 bases at V and 8 bases at J, with 4 bases in the middle. CDR3 length: 10 amino acids. In DNA, the CDR3 is TGTGCCAGCAGTCTGTATGAGCAGTTCTTC. Translated: CASSLYEQFF. Drawing the rest from reference TRBV28 and TRBJ2-1, the complete variable domain is DVKVTQSSRYLVKRTGEKVFLECVQDMDHENMFWYRQDPGLGLRLIYFSYDVKMKEKGDIPEGYSVSREKKERFSLILESASTNQTSMYLCASSLYEQFFGPGTRLTVL.

V gene TRBV7-9 combines with J gene TRBJ2-7; the D gene is possibly TRBD1 (6 bases). Germline V gene sequence: CDR1 SEHNR, CDR2 FQNEAQ (reference sequence). V shed 2 bases and J shed 5 bases, with 10 bases lying between them. The CDR3 is 13 residues long. The chain's CDR3 is CASSLTGIHEQYF. The CDR3 DNA sequence: TGTGCCAGCAGCTTAACAGGGATCCACGAGCAGTACTTC.

The gene calls are TRBV11-2 and TRBJ2-5; 7 bases are a match to TRBD2. The CDR3 loop spans 14 amino acids. The junction had 9 bases not matched to a gene; V was cut back by 6 bases and J by 5 bases. The germline gives CDR1 SGHAT, CDR2 FQNNGV. This CDR3 reads CASRVGSSGETQYF. CDR3 bases: TGTGCCAGCAGGGTCGGGAGTAGCGGGGAGACCCAGTACTTC.

This chain joins TRBV11-1 and TRBJ1-2, with D unresolved. This CDR3 spans 12 amino acids. Trimming shortened V by 5 bases and J by 4 bases, and 8 bases separated the two germline ends. The germline gives CDR1 SGHAT, CDR2 FQDESV (reference sequence). Here the CDR3 DNA reads TGTGCCAGCAGCCTTCAGACCTATGGCTACACCTTC. Translated: CASSLQTYGYTF. The complete variable domain, with remaining parts taken from reference TRBV11-1 and TRBJ1-2, reads EAEVAQSPRYKITEKSQAVAFWCDPISGHATLYWYRQILGQGPELLVQFQDESVVDDSQLPKDRFSAERLKGVDSTLKIQPAELGDSAMYLCASSLQTYGYTFGSGTRLTVV.

This clonotype has more than one count but fewer than ten. The chain uses TRBV4-1 and TRBJ2-4; TRBD2 aligns across 7 bases. Germline V gene lookup returns CDR1 MGHRA and CDR2 YSYEKL. The CDR3 sequence is 13 residues long. V lost 4 bases and J lost 8; bases outside the gene matches: 5. For the CDR3, the DNA is TGCGCCAGCAGCCTTACCCGGGGGGACATTCAGTACTTC. Translation: CASSLTRGDIQYF.

V gene TRBV28 combines with J gene TRBJ2-7; D is uncertain. Germline values: CDR1 MDHEN, CDR2 SYDVKM. The CDR3 covers 12 residues. Trimming pared 2 bases from V and 3 bases from J, leaving 5 bases between. The CDR3 bases are TGTGCCAGCAGTTTAGCGAACTACGAGCAGTACTTC. Translation: CASSLANYEQYF.

This clonotype turned up a few times. The CDR3 DNA is TGTGCCAGCAGTTTAAGGAGGAACTATGGCTACACCTTC. Protein product: CASSLRRNYGYTF. The gene calls are TRBV28 and TRBJ1-2, with D unclear. CDR3 length: 13 amino acids. The germline V and J ends were trimmed by 2 bases and 2 bases, with 6 bases remaining between them. Per germline, CDR1 MDHEN and CDR2 SYDVKM.

This chain uses TRBV20-1 with TRBJ2-2; no clear D gene. Trimming pared 0 bases from V and 1 base from J, leaving 9 bases between. The CDR3 runs to 15 residues. Germline V gene data show CDR1 as DFQATT and CDR2 as SNEGSKA (reference sequence). The chain's CDR3 is CSARDPGMNTGELFF. CDR3 DNA sequence: TGCAGTGCTAGAGATCCAGGAATGAACACCGGGGAGCTGTTTTTT.

The V gene is TRBV29-1, the J gene TRBJ2-1; D is unresolved. Trimming pared 4 bases from V and 5 bases from J, leaving 6 bases between. The CDR3 spans 11 residues. Germline V CDR1 and CDR2: SQVTM, ANQGSEA. The CDR3 region has the DNA TGCAGCGTTGCGGGTGACAATGAGCAGTTCTTC. It translates to CSVAGDNEQFF.

This chain uses TRBV7-9 with TRBJ1-5; 9 positions match TRBD1. CDR3 size: 16 residues. Unmatched junction bases numbered 5, after V lost 4 bases and J lost 1 base. CDR1 and CDR2 from the germline V gene are SEHNR and FQNEAQ (reference sequence). As DNA, the CDR3 is TGTGCCAGCAGCTCCAGACAGGGGGAGAGCAATCAGCCCCAGCATTTT. Its protein product is CASSSRQGESNQPQHF.

V gene TRBV7-2 combines with J gene TRBJ2-3, with D hard to call. V was pared by 5 bases and J by 3 bases, with 6 bases between. CDR3 size: 12 residues. Per germline, CDR1 SGHTA and CDR2 FQGNSA. The CDR3, as DNA: TGTGCCAGCAGCCCTTATACAGATACGCAGTATTTT. It specifies CASSPYTDTQYF. Using reference TRBV7-2 and TRBJ2-3 for the parts outside the CDR3, the full variable domain is GAGVSQSPSNKVTEKGKDVELRCDPISGHTALYWYRQSLGQGLEFLIYFQGNSAPDKSGLPSDRFSAERTGGSVSTLTIQRTQQEDSAVYLCASSPYTDTQYFGPGTRLTVL.

The gene calls are TRBV20-1 and TRBJ2-1; 8 nucleotides agree with TRBD2. CDR1 DFQATT and CDR2 SNEGSKA come from the germline V gene (reference sequence). The CDR3 is made up of 16 amino acids. V was pared by 5 bases and J by 0 bases, with 9 bases of the junction left unmatched. The CDR3 here is CSAYSGTSGSYNEQFF. DNA of the CDR3: TGCAGTGCTTACTCCGGGACTAGTGGCTCCTACAATGAGCAGTTCTTC.

In this sample, this clonotype turned up many times. The chain links TRBV5-6 to TRBJ2-1; 10 bases align to TRBD2. After removal of 10 bases from V and 3 bases from J, the junction contained 10 bases not matched to a gene. The CDR3 runs to 15 residues. Germline lookup yields CDR1 SGHDT and CDR2 YYEEEE. This CDR3 is CAGTSGKSFYNEQFF. CDR3 DNA: TGTGCCGGAACTAGCGGGAAGAGCTTCTACAATGAGCAGTTCTTC.

This clonotype was recorded many times. J is TRBJ2-5 and V is TRBV6-2 or TRBV6-3, with D perhaps matching TRBD2 (5 bases). The CDR3 sequence is 16 residues long. Germline CDR1 reads MNHEY; CDR2 reads SVGEGT. V shed 2 bases and J shed 3 bases, with 16 bases lying between them. The CDR3 region is CASSYGLRGLEETQYF. DNA of the CDR3: TGTGCCAGCAGTTACGGACTCCGTGGGTTAGAAGAGACCCAGTACTTC.

This sequence joins TRBV5-1 and TRBJ2-7; 7 nucleotides agree with TRBD1. The J segment lost 3 bases and the V segment lost 3 bases, leaving 3 bases of the junction unmatched. Germline CDR1 is SGHRS and CDR2 is YFSETQ. The CDR3 contains 13 residues. The CDR3 sequence: CASSSTGDYEQYF. The CDR3 DNA follows: TGCGCCAGCAGCTCCACAGGGGACTACGAGCAGTACTTC.

The chain carries TRBV6-1 and TRBJ2-7, with D possibly matching TRBD2 (6 bases). Germline CDR1 is MNHNS and CDR2 is SASEGT. Trimming left V 5 bases short and J 5 bases short, with 25 bases between. CDR3 length: 17 residues. CDR3 in amino acids: CASSNPPGLSVTDEQYF. DNA for the CDR3: TGTGCCAGCAGTAATCCTCCGGGACTCAGCGTTACGGACGAGCAGTACTTC.

The V call is TRBV6-1, the J call TRBJ2-3; 8 bases align to TRBD2. Looked up from germline, CDR1 is MNHNS and CDR2 is SASEGT. V shed 7 bases and J 8 bases; nucleotides not matched to a gene: 8. The CDR3 consists of 13 residues. The CDR3, as DNA: TGTGCCAGCATTACCGGGGGGGGGACTACGCAGTATTTT. It is translated as CASITGGGTTQYF.

This clonotype appeared a few times. The chain couples TRBV3-1 to TRBJ2-5, with TRBD2 identical over 11 bases. This CDR3 region has 17 residues. The V and J ends lost 4 bases and 3 bases, in that order; junction bases with no gene match: 10. Germline V CDR1 and CDR2: LGHDT, YNNKEL (reference sequence). The CDR3 coding sequence is TGTGCCAGCAGCCTAAGGAGAGGACTAGCGGGTAAAGAGACCCAGTACTTC. Protein product: CASSLRRGLAGKETQYF.

This clonotype has just a few counts. The rearrangement links TRBV6-1 to TRBJ2-7; D unresolved. The CDR3 totals 12 residues. Trimming took off 2 bases at V and 4 bases at J, with 6 bases between the two ends. The V gene's germline CDR1 is MNHNS and CDR2 SASEGT. The chain's CDR3 is CASSESKYEQYF. Written as DNA, the CDR3 is TGTGCCAGCAGTGAATCTAAATACGAGCAGTACTTC.

The J gene is TRBJ2-5, the V gene TRBV20-1; the match to TRBD1 covers 9 bases. The junction had 4 bases not matched to a gene; V was cut back by 2 bases and J by 3 bases. Germline loops: CDR1 DFQATT, CDR2 SNEGSKA (reference sequence). This CDR3 has 14 amino acids. CDR3 nucleotides: TGCAGTGCTAGATCCTGGGACAGGGAAGAGACCCAGTACTTC. Amino acid sequence: CSARSWDREETQYF.

There are a few counts of this clonotype. The chain is built from TRBV5-1 and TRBJ2-1; tentatively, D is TRBD2 (6 bases). Trimming cost V 1 base and J 6 bases, with 17 bases left between them. Germline V gives CDR1 SGHRS, CDR2 YFSETQ. The CDR3 runs 16 residues. The CDR3 region is CASSLPVSGGGNEQFF. DNA of the CDR3: TGCGCCAGCAGCTTGCCCGTTAGCGGTGGGGGCAATGAGCAGTTCTTC.

The chain has TRBV20-1 and TRBJ1-1; no reliable D call. The CDR3 spans 13 residues. CDR1 is DFQATT, CDR2 SNEGSKA, per germline (reference sequence). Trimming took 6 bases from V and 4 from J, leaving 15 bases between them. CDR3 residues: CSARCGIRTEAFF. CDR3 nucleotide sequence: TGCAGTGCCCGATGTGGGATCCGCACTGAAGCTTTCTTT.